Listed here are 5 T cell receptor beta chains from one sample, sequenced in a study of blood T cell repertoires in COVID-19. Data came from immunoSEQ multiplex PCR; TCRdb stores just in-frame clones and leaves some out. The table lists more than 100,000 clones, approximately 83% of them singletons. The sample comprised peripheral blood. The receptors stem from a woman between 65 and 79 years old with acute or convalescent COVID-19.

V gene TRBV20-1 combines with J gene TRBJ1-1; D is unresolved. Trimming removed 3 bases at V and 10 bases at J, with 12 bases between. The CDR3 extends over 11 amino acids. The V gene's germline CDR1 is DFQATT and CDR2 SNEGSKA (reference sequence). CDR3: CSASPVRAAFF. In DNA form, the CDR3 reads TGCAGTGCTAGTCCCGTGAGGGCAGCTTTCTTT.

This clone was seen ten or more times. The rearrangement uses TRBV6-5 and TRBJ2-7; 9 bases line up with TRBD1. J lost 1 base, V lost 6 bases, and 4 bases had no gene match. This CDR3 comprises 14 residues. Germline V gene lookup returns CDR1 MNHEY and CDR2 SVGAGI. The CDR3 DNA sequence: TGTGCCAGCAGCGCCGGGACAGGGTCCTACGAGCAGTACGTC. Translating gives CASSAGTGSYEQYV.

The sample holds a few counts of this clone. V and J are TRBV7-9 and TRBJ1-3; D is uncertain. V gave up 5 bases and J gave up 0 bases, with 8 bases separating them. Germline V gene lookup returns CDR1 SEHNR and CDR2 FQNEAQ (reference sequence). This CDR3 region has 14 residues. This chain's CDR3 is CASSVDYSGNTIYF. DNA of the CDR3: TGTGCCAGCAGCGTCGACTACTCTGGAAACACCATATATTTT.

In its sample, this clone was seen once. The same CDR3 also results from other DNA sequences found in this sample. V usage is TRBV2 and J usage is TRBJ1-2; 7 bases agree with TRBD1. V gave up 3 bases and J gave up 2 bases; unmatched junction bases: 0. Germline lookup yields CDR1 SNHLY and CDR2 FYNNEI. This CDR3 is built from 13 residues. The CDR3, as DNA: TGTGCCAGCAGTGACAGGGGGAACTATGGCTACACCTTC. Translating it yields CASSDRGNYGYTF.

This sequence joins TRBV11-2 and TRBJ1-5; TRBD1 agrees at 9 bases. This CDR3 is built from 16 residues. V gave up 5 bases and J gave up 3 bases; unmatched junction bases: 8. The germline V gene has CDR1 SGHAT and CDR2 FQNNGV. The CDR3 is CASSRTGGPHNQPQHF. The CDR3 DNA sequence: TGTGCCAGCAGCCGCACAGGGGGCCCGCACAATCAGCCCCAGCATTTT.